The present T cell receptor beta chain was sequenced within a study of cytomegalovirus exposure and HLA in healthy donors. The PCR was carried out with 60 Vbeta primers and 13 Jbeta primers. The table came from immunoSEQ multiplex PCR; TCRdb's copy has only in-frame clones and leaves some out. The sample holds about 130,000 clones, about 73% seen once. Germline V gene lookup returns CDR1 SEHNR and CDR2 FQNEAQ (reference sequence). The CDR3 loop spans 19 amino acids. Trimming at V came to 4 bases and at J to 3 bases, leaving 13 bases not matched to a gene. The source material was PBMCs. The chain joins TRBV7-9 to TRBJ2-3; 13 positions match TRBD2. This receptor was identified in a woman in her fifties or sixties in good health and CMV-seropositive. The CDR3 region is CASSSLRGTSGDVTDTQYF. The CDR3 region has the DNA TGTGCCAGCAGCTCCTTAAGGGGGACTAGCGGGGATGTTACAGATACGCAGTATTTT.